This TCR beta chain was profiled in a study of blood T cell repertoires in COVID-19. The ends were cut back, 3 bases at V and 5 bases at J, with 14 bases in the middle. Germline loops: CDR1 LNHDA, CDR2 SQIVND (reference sequence). The CDR3 extends over 15 amino acids. Sequencing was performed with immunoSEQ multiplex PCR; in TCRdb, only in-frame clones are kept and a portion is missing. The sample lists tens of thousands of clones; roughly 80% were seen once. Sequencing was performed on peripheral blood. The chain combines TRBV19 with TRBJ1-5; D unclear. The TCR originated in a man aged 65 to 79 with COVID-19, enrolled during active disease. The CDR3 here is CASSIMVVSDQPQHF. The CDR3 coding sequence is TGTGCCAGTAGTATTATGGTCGTGTCAGATCAGCCCCAGCATTTT.